One sample yielded the 15 T cell receptor beta chains listed below, sequenced in a study of monozygotic twins with inflammatory bowel disease. TCRdb derives one entry per CDR3 protein from the 5' RACE reads, leaving out DNA. Its table records approximately 110,000 distinct CDR3 sequences. Source material: blood. These TCRs come from a human donor with ulcerative colitis or Crohn's disease, or a healthy co-twin of an affected twin (not recorded which).

CDR3 sequence reads: CASSGSGGSLPETQYF. The V and J genes are TRBV19 and TRBJ2-5; TCRdb indicates TRBD1, and absent DNA this call remains unverified. In germline, CDR1 is LNHDA, CDR2 SQIVND (reference sequence). The CDR3 spans 16 residues.

This chain connects TRBV7-8 to TRBJ2-1. CDR3 size: 16 residues. CDR1 and CDR2 from the germline V gene are SGHVS and FQNEAQ. CDR3: CASSLGRLPIYNEQFF.

The chain carries TRBV2 and TRBJ1-4. The CDR3 has 14 residues. Germline loops: CDR1 SNHLY, CDR2 FYNNEI. This CDR3 is CASVMGGTNEKLFF.

This chain joins TRBV4-3 and TRBJ1-4; TCRdb picks TRBD1, but there is no DNA to check that call. Germline CDR1 is LGHNA and CDR2 is YSLEER. The CDR3 loop spans 16 amino acids. The CDR3 loop is CASSQPSGTVNEKLFF.

The V gene is TRBV20-1, the J gene TRBJ1-6. Per germline, CDR1 DFQATT and CDR2 SNEGSKA (reference sequence). This CDR3 is 11 amino acids long. The CDR3 sequence is CSAPLGSPLHF.

The chain joins TRBV2 to TRBJ2-2; the TRBD1 assignment by TCRdb is unverifiable without DNA. Germline V gene lookup returns CDR1 SNHLY and CDR2 FYNNEI. The CDR3 is made up of 16 amino acids. The CDR3 here is CASSKTGGADTGELFF.

J is TRBJ2-2 and V is TRBV20-1; without DNA, the TCRdb call of TRBD1 cannot be checked. Germline V gene data show CDR1 as DFQATT and CDR2 as SNEGSKA (reference sequence). This CDR3 spans 14 amino acids. CDR3 sequence: CSARSGRGTGELFF.

The gene calls are TRBV5-1 and TRBJ1-5; the TCRdb D gene call, TRBD1, has no DNA to confirm it. The germline CDR1 and CDR2 sequences are SGHRS and YFSETQ. This CDR3 is built from 11 residues. The CDR3 here is CAGTGNQPQHF.

This chain connects TRBV2 to TRBJ2-2; the TCRdb call, TRBD1, lacks DNA for checking. The CDR3 is 16 amino acids. CDR1 is SNHLY, CDR2 FYNNEI, per germline. CDR3 in amino acids: CASTSRGGAGTGELFF.

The chain combines TRBV7-2 with TRBJ2-3. The germline gives CDR1 SGHTA, CDR2 FQGNSA. The CDR3 spans 12 residues. The CDR3 spells CASSTSSDTQYF. Drawing the rest from reference TRBV7-2 and TRBJ2-3, the complete variable domain is GAGVSQSPSNKVTEKGKDVELRCDPISGHTALYWYRQSLGQGLEFLIYFQGNSAPDKSGLPSDRFSAERTGGSVSTLTIQRTQQEDSAVYLCASSTSSDTQYFGPGTRLTVL.

The chain joins TRBV10-3 to TRBJ2-7; TCRdb picks TRBD2, but there is no DNA to check that call. There are 12 residues in the CDR3. The germline V gene has CDR1 ENHRY and CDR2 SYGVKD. The CDR3 loop reads CATGDSSYEQYF.

The gene calls are TRBV24-1 and TRBJ2-1. The CDR3 runs 12 residues. CDR1 is KGHDR, CDR2 SFDVKD, per germline. This chain's CDR3 is CATSDLGKDPFF.

V is TRBV10-3 and J is TRBJ2-7; the TCRdb D gene call, TRBD2, has no DNA to confirm it. The CDR3 runs to 15 residues. The germline CDR1 and CDR2 sequences are ENHRY and SYGVKD. CDR3 in amino acids: CAISEGPAGSYEQYF.

The V call is TRBV5-1, the J call TRBJ2-1. The CDR3 covers 15 residues. Germline values: CDR1 SGHRS, CDR2 YFSETQ. CDR3 sequence: CASSSTAYSYNEQFF.

The chain couples TRBV3-1 to TRBJ2-1; TCRdb proposes TRBD1, but this gene call is untestable without DNA. The CDR3 spans 14 residues. Germline assignment: CDR1 LGHDT and CDR2 YNNKEL (reference sequence). The chain's CDR3 is CASSHPDRYNEQFF.